This TCR beta chain was recovered during a study of blood T cell repertoires in COVID-19. Across the whole study: The United States, Italy and Spain provided the acute and convalescent COVID-19 samples.

Per the authors' pipeline: Estimated nucleated cell counts came from reference gene primer amplification. Sequencing was performed with immunoSEQ multiplex PCR; in TCRdb, only in-frame clones are kept and a portion is missing. The DNA gave D and trimming, while V, J and clone size come from that table. In the table there are 300,000 to 450,000 clones, 88% of which are singletons. Germline V gives CDR1 MNHEY, CDR2 SVGAGI. This CDR3 contains 12 residues. Cohorts were based on clinical histories the participants reported. What the recovered Cohort 3 donors had was two negative PCRs, clearance, or symptom resolution. A word on this clone: Germline and junction disagree at one end, which may indicate a read error.

This clonotype originated in a woman aged 18-29 years who had recovered from COVID-19. Sequenced sample: PBMCs or T cells enriched from blood (not recorded which). V usage is TRBV6-5 and J usage is TRBJ1-2, with D maybe TRBD1 (6 bases). DNA of the CDR3: TGTGCCAGCAGTCCCGCGGACAGTCCTCCCTCCTTC. Translating gives CASSPADSPPSF.